This TCR beta chain was recovered during a study of blood T cells in healthy people across ages. It was with a sample-barcoded 5' primer and a J-beta primer mix that a second PCR of about 6 to 12 cycles was run. MiXCR, applied by TCRdb to the 5' RACE reads, yields one record per CDR3 protein. The sample has fewer than 1,000,000 distinct CDR3 sequences, 35% to 60% seen once. Comments on this clonotype: This may stem from a read error, because a much larger clone lies one nucleotide away.

The CDR3 contains 15 residues. Germline V gene data show CDR1 as DFQATT and CDR2 as SNEGSKA (reference sequence). Trimming took 5 bases from V and 7 from J; bases not matched to a gene: 15. Sample: blood. This sequence originates from an elderly man in good health. The chain employs TRBV20-1 and TRBJ2-7; 9 nucleotides agree with TRBD2. The CDR3 DNA follows: TGCAGTGCTGGTAGTGGGCGGGAGGGATACAATGAGCAGTACTTC. Amino acid sequence: CSAGSGREGYNEQYF.